These T cell receptor beta chains were read from a single sample in a study of neurological immune-mediated disorders. TCRdb reprocessed the 5' RACE reads with MiXCR, giving one entry per CDR3 protein. Of fewer than 30,000 distinct CDR3 sequences in the sample, roughly 6.3% were seen once. The sequencing sample was made of PBMCs. The source is a woman aged 40-49 years in good health. Each CDR3 is given with its conserved first and last residue. A D gene is named only where the DNA matches it firmly. Clone sizes are shown as how often the clone was seen (once, few, many) or a class if it is expanded.

clone_size	v_call	d_call	j_call	cdr3_aa	cdr3_nt
many	TRBV2	TRBD2	TRBJ2-5	CARTSGSSETQYF	TGTGCCAGGACTAGCGGGAGTTCAGAGACCCAGTACTTC
many	TRBV5-8	TRBD1	TRBJ2-7	CASRLPAGGYEQYF	TGTGCCAGCAGGCTCCCGGCAGGGGGCTACGAGCAGTACTTC
many	TRBV20-1	TRBD1	TRBJ2-7	CSASGQGSSYEQYF	TGCAGTGCTAGCGGACAGGGGAGCTCCTACGAGCAGTACTTC
many	TRBV7-6	NA	TRBJ1-2	CASSLEAANYGYTF	TGTGCCAGCAGCTTAGAAGCAGCTAACTATGGCTACACCTTC
many	TRBV5-1	NA	TRBJ1-2	CASSFVAGPVLNGYTF	TGCGCCAGCAGCTTCGTTGCGGGACCCGTGCTAAATGGCTACACCTTC
many	TRBV7-6	NA	TRBJ2-7	CASSLALSGVSDEQYF	TGTGCCAGCAGCTTAGCCTTGAGTGGAGTCTCCGACGAGCAGTACTTC
many	TRBV15	NA	TRBJ2-5	CATSKGDFQETQYF	TGTGCCACCAGCAAGGGGGACTTCCAAGAGACCCAGTACTTC
many	TRBV5-6	NA	TRBJ1-2	CASNRLKSNYGYTF	TGTGCCAGCAACCGTTTAAAGTCGAACTATGGCTACACCTTC
many	TRBV29-1	NA	TRBJ2-7	CSALGTMSSYEQYF	TGCAGCGCCCTGGGGACAATGAGCTCCTACGAGCAGTACTTC
medium-sized	TRBV14	NA	TRBJ1-2	CASSQDLGAGYGYTF	TGTGCCAGCAGCCAAGATTTGGGGGCCGGGTATGGCTACACCTTC
many	TRBV6-2/TRBV6-3	NA	TRBJ2-2	CASSYPPGESGELFF	TGTGCCAGCAGTTACCCCCCGGGAGAAAGCGGGGAGCTGTTTTTT
many	TRBV20-1	TRBD2	TRBJ2-1	CSASTPGGRGPPYNEQFF	TGCAGTGCAAGTACCCCGGGCGGGAGGGGACCCCCATACAATGAGCAGTTCTTC
many	TRBV5-6	NA	TRBJ2-2	CASSLRSIQNTGELFF	TGTGCCAGCAGCTTGCGCTCCATCCAGAACACCGGGGAGCTGTTTTTT
many	TRBV29-1	TRBD1	TRBJ1-5	CSVGQGDSNQPQHF	TGCAGCGTGGGACAGGGGGATAGCAATCAGCCCCAGCATTTT
many	TRBV27	TRBD2	TRBJ2-1	CASSFLAGVWNEQFF	TGTGCCAGCAGTTTTCTAGCGGGAGTTTGGAATGAGCAGTTCTTC
many	TRBV29-1	NA	TRBJ1-1	CSVEGALNTEAFF	TGCAGCGTTGAGGGGGCTCTTAACACTGAAGCTTTCTTT
many	TRBV11-2	NA	TRBJ2-1	CASSLYGSSYNEQFF	TGTGCCAGCAGCTTATACGGGAGCTCCTACAATGAGCAGTTCTTC
many	TRBV5-1	TRBD1	TRBJ1-5	CASSWAGGSNQPQHF	TGCGCCAGCAGCTGGGCAGGGGGTAGCAATCAGCCCCAGCATTTT
many	TRBV6-2/TRBV6-3	TRBD1	TRBJ1-5	CASSSILTGKDSNQPQHF	TGTGCCAGCAGCTCGATACTGACAGGGAAAGACAGCAATCAGCCCCAGCATTTT
many	TRBV20-1	TRBD2	TRBJ2-3	CSASRTSGNTDTQYF	TGCAGTGCTTCCCGGACTAGCGGAAACACAGATACGCAGTATTTT
many	TRBV5-5	TRBD1	TRBJ2-7	CASSTGTGTYEQYF	TGTGCCAGCAGCACCGGGACAGGGACCTACGAGCAGTACTTC
many	TRBV20-1	NA	TRBJ2-7	CSATRGLEDQYEQYF	TGCAGTGCTACCCGGGGTCTAGAGGATCAGTACGAGCAGTACTTC